This T cell receptor beta chain was sequenced for a study of human T cells and chemical hapten exposure. Study details: Application of 0.01% DPC to the upper back was done by patch test, with a reading at 6 days. Study findings and constraints: Expanded TCRs showed more large CDR3 clusters than pre-sensitization or healthy control sets.

Time point described: patch test 3, about 24 weeks after DPC sensitization. Sample treatment: therapeutic diphenylcyclopropenone sensitization with weekly scalp DPC. The library gave individual cDNA molecules unique molecular identifiers. Authors' data handling: Samples held a median of 95,638 TCRs, range 23,224–690,600. TCRdb processed the RACE reads anew with MiXCR; each CDR3 protein has one entry. The V and J calls reflect TCRdb's pipeline rather than the authors' work. The data show roughly 32,000 distinct CDR3 sequences, with nearly 6% seen just once and about 6% held by the top ten. The V gene lost 5 bases and the J gene lost 4 bases, with 21 bases spanning the gap. Per germline, CDR1 SGHTA and CDR2 FQGNSA. This CDR3 contains 17 residues. This clonotype was seen ten or more times. Its antigen is currently unknown.

V is TRBV7-2 and J is TRBJ2-1, with no clear D. Specimen: whole blood, collected in connection with sensitization to the hapten diphenylcyclopropenone (DPC). The source is a young man with alopecia areata. Some clones in this sample may be carry-over from other donors' samples. The CDR3 is CASSDPPWVAVYNEQFF. The CDR3 DNA sequence: TGTGCCAGCAGCGATCCTCCATGGGTTGCGGTGTACAATGAGCAGTTCTTC.